One and the same sample provided the 7 T cell receptor beta chains below, sequenced in a study of OX40 agonist ivuxolimab in advanced cancers. This table comes from immunoSEQ multiplex PCR, and its TCRdb copy is limited to in-frame clones, with some not included. The sample records under 50,000 clones, 80% to 90% being singletons. Sequencing was performed on CD4+ or CD8+ T cells sorted from blood, taken in a trial of the OX40 agonist ivuxolimab. The receptor source for this set is an adult with an advanced solid tumor such as melanoma, head and neck, liver or kidney cancer.

V and J are TRBV7-2 and TRBJ2-5, with TRBD2 matching 12 bases. CDR3 length: 15 amino acids. Germline lookup yields CDR1 SGHTA and CDR2 FQGNSA. V shed 4 bases, J shed 5 bases, and the junction held 5 bases outside the gene matches. Written as DNA, the CDR3 is TGTGCCAGCAGCTGGACTAGCGGGGAGGTGGAGACCCAGTACTTC. Translating it yields CASSWTSGEVETQYF.

This clone occurred once. J is TRBJ1-1 and V is TRBV19; no clear D. V gave up 3 bases and J gave up 5 bases, with 13 bases separating them. The CDR3 spans 14 residues. Germline CDR1 LNHDA, CDR2 SQIVND (reference sequence). CDR3 DNA sequence: TGTGCCAGTAGTATTGCCGGGTTTGGGACTGAAGCTTTCTTT. Protein sequence: CASSIAGFGTEAFF.

The CDR3 is CASSATQGRENEGYTF. DNA for the CDR3: TGTGCCAGCAGCGCGACTCAGGGGAGGGAGAACGAGGGCTACACCTTC. This chain joins TRBV9 and TRBJ1-2; possible D gene TRBD1, 6 bases. CDR1 and CDR2 from the germline V gene are SGDLS and YYNGEE. The CDR3 contains 16 residues. Trimming took 3 bases from V and 8 from J, leaving 23 bases between them.

The V call is TRBV5-1, the J call TRBJ1-1; a weak D match, TRBD1 (5 bases). Germline assignment: CDR1 SGHRS and CDR2 YFSETQ. CDR3 length equals 16 residues. V shed 2 bases and J shed 1 base, with 15 bases lying between them. The CDR3 coding sequence is TGCGCCAGCAGCTTAAGTGGGGGAGTTGGGAACACTGAAGCTTTCTTT. This translates into CASSLSGGVGNTEAFF.

The V gene is TRBV7-9, the J gene TRBJ2-3, with D unclear. The CDR3 contains 13 residues. Germline assignment: CDR1 SEHNR and CDR2 FQNEAQ (reference sequence). V was trimmed by 4 bases and J by 6 bases, leaving 11 bases between them. As DNA, the CDR3 is TGTGCCAGCAGCTCCCGGGCGAAGGATACGCAGTATTTT. Amino acid sequence: CASSSRAKDTQYF. The full variable domain, rest sourced from reference TRBV7-9 and TRBJ2-3, is DTGVSQNPRHKITKRGQNVTFRCDPISEHNRLYWYRQTLGQGPEFLTYFQNEAQLEKSRLLSDRFSAERPKGSFSTLEIQRTEQGDSAMYLCASSSRAKDTQYFGPGTRLTVL.

This chain joins TRBV19 and TRBJ1-2; TRBD1 is a possible D gene (5 bases). The germline CDR1 and CDR2 sequences are LNHDA and SQIVND (reference sequence). This CDR3 region has 16 residues. Trimming took off 5 bases at V and 2 bases at J, with 18 bases between the two ends. CDR3 sequence reads: CASSVGTPTANYGYTF. DNA for the CDR3: TGTGCCAGTAGTGTAGGGACTCCTACGGCGAACTATGGCTACACCTTC.

The genes are TRBV5-4 and TRBJ1-2, with D possibly matching TRBD1 (5 bases). Per germline, CDR1 SGHNT and CDR2 YYREEE (reference sequence). Trimming left V 3 bases short and J 4 bases short, with 13 bases between. The CDR3 length is 14 residues. The CDR3 bases are TGTGCCAGCAGCTCCGGGGGGGTTGGCTATGGCTACACCTTC. Amino acids: CASSSGGVGYGYTF. Full variable domain (outside the CDR3, taken from reference TRBV5-4 and TRBJ1-2): ETGVTQSPTHLIKTRGQQVTLRCSSQSGHNTVSWYQQALGQGPQFIFQYYREEENGRGNFPPRFSGLQFPNYSSELNVNALELDDSALYLCASSSGGVGYGYTFGSGTRLTVV.